Listed below are T cell receptor beta chains from one sample, sequenced in a study of T cells in Graves' hyperthyroidism and ophthalmopathy. MiXCR was run by TCRdb on the multiplex PCR reads, yielding one entry per CDR3 protein. The table lists about 640,000 distinct CDR3 sequences, around 20% of them singletons. Sample: blood. The origin of the receptors is a man aged 25 to 40 with Graves' ophthalmopathy. Each CDR3 is given without its conserved first and last residue. Not every row has a clone size; where given, it reads once, few, many or a size class.

V gene,clone size,J gene,CDR3 protein
TRBV9,few,TRBJ2-3,ASGEGGSDTQY
TRBV10-3,-,TRBJ1-2,AISGSDRPPYGYT
TRBV9,few,TRBJ1-2,ASSVGRLSDGYT
TRBV4-1,few,TRBJ2-5,ASSQGLFGGQLQETQY
TRBV6-2/TRBV6-3,few,TRBJ2-7,ASSYHGTPYEQY
TRBV5-1,-,TRBJ2-6,ASSGQGVSPGANVLT
TRBV4-1,-,TRBJ2-3,ASSLVISKGDTQY
TRBV18,many,TRBJ2-1,ASSPTGQEPNEQF
TRBV30,many,TRBJ2-1,AWSLLFSYNEQF
TRBV28,-,TRBJ2-5,ASRNLRYQETQY
TRBV5-8,few,TRBJ2-1,ASSLGQGLGLARYNEQF
TRBV10-3,many,TRBJ2-7,AIRPREGHHEQY
TRBV28,-,TRBJ2-3,ASSSPSGGVDTQY
TRBV3-1,many,TRBJ1-1,ASSPGDSYTEAF
TRBV2,many,TRBJ1-3,ASSEEGFGNTIY
TRBV6-1,-,TRBJ2-2,ASRRLAGAGVNTGELF
TRBV3-1,many,TRBJ2-3,ASSPEGLAGSDTQY
TRBV6-2/TRBV6-3,-,TRBJ1-5,ASRQRGLKDGPQH
TRBV6-5,many,TRBJ2-7,ASSYSNRGPAYEQY
TRBV20-1,few,TRBJ1-5,SARKGSNQPQH
TRBV28,-,TRBJ1-3,ASSSRQGRGNTIY
TRBV6-1,once,TRBJ2-7,ASSEAQGAYEQY
TRBV20-1,few,TRBJ2-4,SASLAGAAKNIQY
TRBV11-2,many,TRBJ2-5,ASSLDTGYRETQY
TRBV19,-,TRBJ1-2,ATLGQGWYGYT
TRBV7-9,few,TRBJ2-1,ASSSLLAGVDNEQF
TRBV7-8,few,TRBJ1-6,ASSPGTGGVSPLH
TRBV5-1,many,TRBJ2-7,ASNLADGSYEQY
TRBV19,-,TRBJ1-5,ASSTGGWQPQH
TRBV5-1,-,TRBJ2-7,ASSPDMRSYEQY
TRBV30,many,TRBJ2-7,AWSPDSPYEQY
TRBV7-3,-,TRBJ2-1,ASSSRGGGLNYNEQF
TRBV7-9,many,TRBJ2-3,ASSSGPPSTDTQY
TRBV12-3/TRBV12-4,-,TRBJ2-1,ASSPFGSGQGWGEQF
TRBV7-3,many,TRBJ2-2,ASSFTTGELF
TRBV28,few,TRBJ1-2,ASKVSLTSYGYT
TRBV6-1,few,TRBJ2-7,ASSSHEGPYEQY
TRBV11-2,many,TRBJ2-1,ASSLSASGGRINEQF
TRBV6-1,many,TRBJ2-5,ASKSGETQY
TRBV29-1,few,TRBJ2-2,SALTGRGELF
TRBV19,few,TRBJ1-5,ASKTRQGAFQPQH
TRBV27,many,TRBJ2-3,ASSFGVGLAGVGDTQY
TRBV7-3,-,TRBJ2-1,ASSQTSVSGHEQF
TRBV7-2,many,TRBJ2-4,ASSLSGPNIQY
TRBV3-1,-,TRBJ2-1,ASSQEARDRVNNEQF
TRBV3-1,few,TRBJ2-5,ASSGTSGSMETQY
TRBV20-1,-,TRBJ2-7,SAGAAGPRKY
TRBV6-1,-,TRBJ2-5,ASTPTSGRRQETQY